This TCR beta chain was identified during a study of blood T cell repertoires in COVID-19. Across the whole study: Researchers got acute and convalescent COVID-19 samples from the United States, Italy and Spain. T cells, B-cell-depleted T cells, or PBMCs provided the cDNA or gDNA that served as material.

Germline CDR1 and CDR2: MNHEY and SVGAGI. This CDR3 is 14 amino acids long. After removal of 6 bases from V and 1 base from J, the junction contained 2 bases not matched to a gene. Original handling: Quantification of nucleated cells was approximated via reference gene primer amplification. Sequencing used immunoSEQ multiplex PCR; TCRdb keeps in-frame clones, though not all of them. V and J calls plus clone size are reproduced from that table; the DNA served to infer D and trimming. The sample comprises around 69,000 clones, 65% to 90% of which are singletons, and approximately 23% rests with the top ten.

Sequenced sample: peripheral blood. V is TRBV6-5 and J is TRBJ2-7; 11 bases line up with TRBD1. The TCR was taken from a man over 45 with acute or convalescent COVID-19. The CDR3 loop is CASRGTGGSYEQYV. CDR3 coding DNA: TGTGCCAGCAGAGGGACAGGGGGTTCCTACGAGCAGTACGTC.